This T cell receptor beta chain appears in the sequencing data of a study of T cells after yellow fever vaccination. Notes on the study in general: Subsequent to the booster, the majority of primary-vaccination clones reappeared (around 96% CD4, 88% CD8).

This CDR3 is 13 amino acids long. Trimming removed 7 bases from V and 4 bases from J, with 10 bases in between. Template switching by 5'RACE produced TCR cDNA, adding a universal primer site and UMIs. One entry per CDR3 protein, called by TCRdb with MiXCR from the 5' RACE reads. The sample shows some 250,000 distinct CDR3 sequences, about 3.9% of them seen only once. This clonotype was observed many times. Its antigen is unknown. The TCR was taken from a man aged 18 to 29 who received the YFV17D yellow fever vaccine. The rearrangement links TRBV12-3 or TRBV12-4 to TRBJ2-2; D might be TRBD2 (6 bases). Sequencing used PBMCs, obtained 15 days after the yellow fever booster vaccination. CDR3 sequence (DNA): TGTGCCAGCACTATTAGCGGCACCGGGGAGCTGTTTTTT. Residues: CASTISGTGELFF.